The 9 T cell receptor beta chains below all came from one sample that was sequenced in a study of shared clonotypes between healthy human individuals. The assay was immunoSEQ multiplex PCR, and TCRdb's table has in-frame clones only and misses some. Of over 2,000,000 clones listed, 85% to 95% are singletons. CD45RO-negative CD8 cells positively selected for CCR7 made up the naive population, which excluded terminally differentiated effector memory CD45RA+ cells. The specimen sequenced was naive CD8+ T cells from PBMCs. These receptors originate from a man between 18 and 35 years old in good health. Some clones in this sample may be carry-over from other donors' samples.

The V call is TRBV5-1, the J call TRBJ2-4; TRBD1 agrees at 7 bases. This CDR3 has 17 residues. Trimming took 3 bases from V and 3 from J; bases not matched to a gene: 12. Germline loops: CDR1 SGHRS, CDR2 YFSETQ. The DNA of the CDR3 is TGCGCCAGCAGCTGGCCGCAGTCAGGGGGAAACAAAAACATTCAGTACTTC. Translated, it gives CASSWPQSGGNKNIQYF.

CDR3 protein: CASSPLGVFYGYTF. DNA of the CDR3: TGTGCCAGCAGCCCCCTCGGGGTCTTCTATGGCTACACCTTC. V usage is TRBV28 and J usage is TRBJ1-2, with D uncertain. Trimming removed 6 bases from V and 4 bases from J, with 15 bases in between. The CDR3 is 14 amino acids. The V gene's germline CDR1 is MDHEN and CDR2 SYDVKM.

This chain joins TRBV5-5 and TRBJ1-3, with no clear D. The V end lost 5 bases, the J end lost 3 bases, and 15 bases lay between the germline ends. The CDR3 covers 15 residues. The germline gives CDR1 SGHKS, CDR2 YYEKEE (reference sequence). This chain's CDR3 is CASRPGIPLGNTIYF. The CDR3 DNA sequence: TGTGCCAGCAGGCCGGGGATCCCACTTGGAAACACCATATATTTT.

This rearrangement joins TRBV11-2 to TRBJ2-1; D remains ambiguous. The CDR3 spans 15 residues. V was pared by 8 bases and J by 0 bases, with 14 bases between. Germline values: CDR1 SGHAT, CDR2 FQNNGV. The CDR3 region has the DNA TGTGCCAGCGAACACTTCGGAAGCTCCTACAATGAGCAGTTCTTC. It specifies CASEHFGSSYNEQFF. Full variable domain (missing parts from reference TRBV11-2 and TRBJ2-1): EAGVAQSPRYKIIEKRQSVAFWCNPISGHATLYWYQQILGQGPKLLIQFQNNGVVDDSQLPKDRFSAERLKGVDSTLKIQPAKLEDSAVYLCASEHFGSSYNEQFFGPGTRLTVL.

The chain uses TRBV5-8 and TRBJ2-1; maybe TRBD2 (6 bases). The CDR3 has 15 amino acids. Trimming removed 0 bases at V and 2 bases at J, with 9 bases between. From germline, CDR1 is SGHTS and CDR2 YDEGEE. This CDR3 is CASSLGLGAYNEQFF. In nucleotides, the CDR3 is TGTGCCAGCAGCTTGGGACTAGGTGCCTACAATGAGCAGTTCTTC.

The chain uses TRBV7-9 and TRBJ1-6, with a tentative D call TRBD1 (6 bases). Germline CDR1 and CDR2: SEHNR and FQNEAQ (reference sequence). This CDR3 spans 17 amino acids. Trimming pared 4 bases from V and 10 bases from J, leaving 23 bases between. The CDR3 nucleotides read TGTGCCAGCAGCTCCCCCGGGGACACCGACTCGGGATCACCCCTCCACTTT. This codes for CASSSPGDTDSGSPLHF.

The V call is TRBV4-1, the J call TRBJ2-1; D uncertain. Germline V gene sequence: CDR1 MGHRA, CDR2 YSYEKL. V lost 5 bases and J lost 9, with 20 bases in between. This CDR3 contains 15 residues. The DNA for the CDR3 is TGCGCCAGCAGCGACCAAAGAGCCAGACACGGTGAGCAGTTCTTC. Amino acids: CASSDQRARHGEQFF.

The chain's CDR3 is CAFQTLLGWNEQFF. CDR3 in DNA: TGTGCCTTCCAGACCCTCCTGGGGTGGAATGAGCAGTTCTTC. The chain recombines TRBV2 with TRBJ2-1, with unresolved D. The CDR3 runs to 14 residues. V lost 11 bases and J lost 7, with 21 bases in between. In germline, CDR1 is SNHLY, CDR2 FYNNEI.

The chain couples TRBV11-2 to TRBJ1-3; the D is unclear. The CDR3 has 16 amino acids. CDR1 and CDR2 (germline): SGHAT, FQNNGV. Trimming pared 3 bases from V and 7 bases from J, leaving 19 bases between. The CDR3 sequence: CASSLLGSLIGNTIYF. CDR3 nucleotide sequence: TGTGCCAGCAGCTTGTTGGGCTCTTTAATCGGCAACACCATATATTTT.